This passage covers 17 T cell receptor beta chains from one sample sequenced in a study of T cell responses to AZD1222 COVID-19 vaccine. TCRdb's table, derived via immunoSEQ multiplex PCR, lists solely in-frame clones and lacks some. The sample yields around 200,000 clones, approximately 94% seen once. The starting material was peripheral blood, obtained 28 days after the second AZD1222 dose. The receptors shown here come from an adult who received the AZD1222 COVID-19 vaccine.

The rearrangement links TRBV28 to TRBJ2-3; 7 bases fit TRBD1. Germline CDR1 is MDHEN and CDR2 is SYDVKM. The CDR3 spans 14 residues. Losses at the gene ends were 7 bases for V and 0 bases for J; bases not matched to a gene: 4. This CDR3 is CASTGTASTDTQYF. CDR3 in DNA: TGTGCCAGCACGGGGACAGCTAGCACAGATACGCAGTATTTT.

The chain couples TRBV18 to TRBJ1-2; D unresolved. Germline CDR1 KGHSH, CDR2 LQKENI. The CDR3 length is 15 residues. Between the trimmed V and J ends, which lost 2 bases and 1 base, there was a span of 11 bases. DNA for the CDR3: TGTGCCAGCTCACCATCGGCAGGATTTAACTATGGCTACACCTTC. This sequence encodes CASSPSAGFNYGYTF.

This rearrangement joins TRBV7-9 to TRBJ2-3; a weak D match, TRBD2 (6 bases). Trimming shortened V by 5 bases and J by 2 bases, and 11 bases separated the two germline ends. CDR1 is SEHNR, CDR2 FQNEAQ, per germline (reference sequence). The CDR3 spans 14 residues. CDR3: CASSPRGNTDTQYF. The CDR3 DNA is TGTGCCAGCAGCCCTCGGGGGAACACAGATACGCAGTATTTT.

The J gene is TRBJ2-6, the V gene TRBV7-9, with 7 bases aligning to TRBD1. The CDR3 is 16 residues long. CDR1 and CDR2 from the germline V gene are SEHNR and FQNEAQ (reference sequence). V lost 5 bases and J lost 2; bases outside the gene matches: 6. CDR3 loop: CASSPLGGAGANVLTF. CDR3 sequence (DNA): TGTGCCAGCAGCCCCCTAGGGGGCGCTGGGGCCAACGTCCTGACTTTC.

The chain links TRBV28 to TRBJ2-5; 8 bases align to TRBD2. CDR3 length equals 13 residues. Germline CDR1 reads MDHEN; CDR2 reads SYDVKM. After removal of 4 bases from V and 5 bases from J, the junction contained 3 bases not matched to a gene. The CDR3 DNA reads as TGTGCCAGCAGTTCGGGGGGGACTGAGACCCAGTACTTC. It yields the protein CASSSGGTETQYF.

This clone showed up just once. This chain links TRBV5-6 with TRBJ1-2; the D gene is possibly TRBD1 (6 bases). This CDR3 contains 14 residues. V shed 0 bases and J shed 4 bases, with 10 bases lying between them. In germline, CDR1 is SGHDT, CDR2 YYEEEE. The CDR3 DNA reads TGTGCCAGCAGCTTGGCAGGGGTTAGCTATGGCTACACCTTC. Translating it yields CASSLAGVSYGYTF.

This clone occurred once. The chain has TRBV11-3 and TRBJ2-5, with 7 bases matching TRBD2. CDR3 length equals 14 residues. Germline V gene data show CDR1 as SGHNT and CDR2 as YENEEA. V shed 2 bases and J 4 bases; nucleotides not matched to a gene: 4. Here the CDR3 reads CASSLSRGIETQYF. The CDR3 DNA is TGTGCCAGCAGCTTATCGCGGGGGATAGAGACCCAGTACTTC. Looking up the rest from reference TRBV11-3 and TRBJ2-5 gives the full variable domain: EAGVVQSPRYKIIEKKQPVAFWCNPISGHNTLYWYLQNLGQGPELLIRYENEEAVDDSQLPKDRFSAERLKGVDSTLKIQPAELGDSAVYLCASSLSRGIETQYFGPGTRLLVL.

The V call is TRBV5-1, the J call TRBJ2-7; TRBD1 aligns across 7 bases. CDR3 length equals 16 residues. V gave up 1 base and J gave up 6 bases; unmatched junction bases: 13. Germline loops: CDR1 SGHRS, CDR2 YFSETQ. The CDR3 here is CASSLKGRDSGSEQYF. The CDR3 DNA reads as TGCGCCAGCAGCTTGAAAGGAAGGGACAGCGGATCCGAGCAGTACTTC.

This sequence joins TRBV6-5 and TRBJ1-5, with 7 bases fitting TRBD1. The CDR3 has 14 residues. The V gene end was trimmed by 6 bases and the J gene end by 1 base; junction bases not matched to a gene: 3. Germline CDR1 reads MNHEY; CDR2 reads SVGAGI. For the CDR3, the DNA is TGTGCCAGCAGATACAGGGGAAGCAATCAGCCCCAGCATTTT. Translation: CASRYRGSNQPQHF.

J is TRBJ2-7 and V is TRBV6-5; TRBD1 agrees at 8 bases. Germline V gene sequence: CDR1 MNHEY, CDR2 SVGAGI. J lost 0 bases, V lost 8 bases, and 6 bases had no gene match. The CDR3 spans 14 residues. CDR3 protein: CASGGTGGSYEQYF. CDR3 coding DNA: TGTGCCAGCGGAGGGACAGGCGGCTCCTACGAGCAGTACTTC.

The CDR3: CATSDRTGWGGYTF. In DNA, the CDR3 is TGTGCCACCAGTGACCGTACAGGGTGGGGTGGCTACACCTTC. J is TRBJ1-2 and V is TRBV24-1, with D perhaps matching TRBD1 (6 bases). V was shortened by 4 bases and J by 7 bases, with 15 bases between the two germline ends. Germline CDR1 and CDR2: KGHDR and SFDVKD. This CDR3 contains 14 residues.

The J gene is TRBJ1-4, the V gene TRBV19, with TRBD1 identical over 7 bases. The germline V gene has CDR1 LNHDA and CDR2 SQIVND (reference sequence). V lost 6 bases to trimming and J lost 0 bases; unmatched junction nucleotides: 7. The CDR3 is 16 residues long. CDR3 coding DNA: TGTGCCAGTAGAGCGGACAGGAAAGCAACTAATGAAAAACTGTTTTTT. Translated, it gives CASRADRKATNEKLFF.

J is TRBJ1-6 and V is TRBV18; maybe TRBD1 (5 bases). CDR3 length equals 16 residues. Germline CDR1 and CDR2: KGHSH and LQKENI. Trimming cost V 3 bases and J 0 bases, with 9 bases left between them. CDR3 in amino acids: CASSPQGGSYNSPLHF. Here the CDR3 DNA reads TGTGCCAGCTCACCCCAGGGCGGCTCCTATAATTCACCCCTCCACTTT.

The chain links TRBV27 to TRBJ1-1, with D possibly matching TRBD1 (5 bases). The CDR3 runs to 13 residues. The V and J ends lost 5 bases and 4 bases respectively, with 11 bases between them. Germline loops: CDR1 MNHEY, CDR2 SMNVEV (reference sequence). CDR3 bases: TGTGCCAGCAGTGTAAATGGGGGCACTGAAGCTTTCTTT. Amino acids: CASSVNGGTEAFF.

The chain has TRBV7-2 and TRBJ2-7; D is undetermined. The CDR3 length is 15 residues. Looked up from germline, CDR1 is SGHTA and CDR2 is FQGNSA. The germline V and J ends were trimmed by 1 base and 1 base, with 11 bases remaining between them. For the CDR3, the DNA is TGTGCCAGCAGCTTAGAAGGGATTAAATCCTACGAGCAGTACTTC. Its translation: CASSLEGIKSYEQYF.

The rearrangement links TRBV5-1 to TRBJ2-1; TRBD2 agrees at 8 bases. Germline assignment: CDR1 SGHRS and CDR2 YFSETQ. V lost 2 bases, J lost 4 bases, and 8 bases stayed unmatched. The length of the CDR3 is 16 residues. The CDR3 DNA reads TGCGCCAGCAGCTTAGGCGTAGCGGGAATTTACAATGAGCAGTTCTTC. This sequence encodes CASSLGVAGIYNEQFF.

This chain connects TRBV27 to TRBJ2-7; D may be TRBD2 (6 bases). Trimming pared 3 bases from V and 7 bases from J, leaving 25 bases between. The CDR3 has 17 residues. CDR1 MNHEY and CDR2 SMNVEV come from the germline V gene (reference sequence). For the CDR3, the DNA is TGTGCCAGCAGTTTCCGATGGGGACTGGCCAAATCGGGGGAGCAGTACTTC. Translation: CASSFRWGLAKSGEQYF.